This T cell receptor (beta chain) was captured in a study of shared clonotypes between healthy human individuals. Generated by immunoSEQ multiplex PCR, the TCRdb table keeps only in-frame clones and is missing some. The sample lists roughly 500,000 clones, approximately 82% occurring once. The length of the CDR3 is 13 residues. Per germline, CDR1 SGDLS and CDR2 YYNGEE. V gave up 0 bases and J gave up 9 bases; unmatched junction bases: 2. The sequenced sample was PBMCs. The sequence derives from a middle-aged woman in good health. Some clones in this sample may be carry-over from other donors' samples. V is TRBV9 and J is TRBJ2-1, with 8 positions matching TRBD2. CDR3 loop: CASSVGLASEQFF. The CDR3 coding sequence is TGTGCCAGCAGCGTAGGACTAGCGAGTGAGCAGTTCTTC.